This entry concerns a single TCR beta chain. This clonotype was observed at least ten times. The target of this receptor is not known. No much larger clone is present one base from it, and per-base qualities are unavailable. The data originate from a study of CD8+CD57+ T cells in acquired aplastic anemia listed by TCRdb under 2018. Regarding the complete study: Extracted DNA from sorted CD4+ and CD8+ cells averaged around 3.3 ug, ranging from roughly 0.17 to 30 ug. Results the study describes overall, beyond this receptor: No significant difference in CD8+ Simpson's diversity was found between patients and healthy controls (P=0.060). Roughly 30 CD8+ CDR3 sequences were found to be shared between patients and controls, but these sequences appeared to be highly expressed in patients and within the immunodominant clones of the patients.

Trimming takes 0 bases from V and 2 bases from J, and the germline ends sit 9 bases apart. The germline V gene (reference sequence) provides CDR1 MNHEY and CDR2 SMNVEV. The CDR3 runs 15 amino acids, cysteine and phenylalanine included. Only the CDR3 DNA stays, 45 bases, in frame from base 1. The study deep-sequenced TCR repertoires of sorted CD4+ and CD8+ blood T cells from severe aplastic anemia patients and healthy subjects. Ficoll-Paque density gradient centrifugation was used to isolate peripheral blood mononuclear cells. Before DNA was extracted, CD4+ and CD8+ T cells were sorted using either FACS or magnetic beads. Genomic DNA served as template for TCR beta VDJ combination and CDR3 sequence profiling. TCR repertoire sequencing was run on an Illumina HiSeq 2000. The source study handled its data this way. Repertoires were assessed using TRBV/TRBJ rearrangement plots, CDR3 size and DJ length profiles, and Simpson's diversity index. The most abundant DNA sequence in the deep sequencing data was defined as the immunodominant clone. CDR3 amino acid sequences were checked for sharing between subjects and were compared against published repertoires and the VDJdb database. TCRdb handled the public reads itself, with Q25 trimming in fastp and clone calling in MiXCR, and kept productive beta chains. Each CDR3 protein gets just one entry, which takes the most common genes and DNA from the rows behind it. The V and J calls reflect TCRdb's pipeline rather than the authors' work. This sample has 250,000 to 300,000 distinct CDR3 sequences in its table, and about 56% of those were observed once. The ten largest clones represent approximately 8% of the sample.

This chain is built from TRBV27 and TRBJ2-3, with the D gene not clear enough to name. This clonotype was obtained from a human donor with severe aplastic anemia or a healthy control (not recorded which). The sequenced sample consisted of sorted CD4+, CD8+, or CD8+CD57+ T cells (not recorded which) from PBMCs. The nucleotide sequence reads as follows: TGTGCCAGCAGTTTATCTGGCTCTAACACAGATACGCAGTATTTT. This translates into CASSLSGSNTDTQYF.